This T cell receptor beta chain was obtained from a study of T cell responses to AZD1222 COVID-19 vaccine. This CDR3 is 16 amino acids long. Trimming cost V 0 bases and J 2 bases, with 13 bases left between them. Germline CDR1 is LGHNA and CDR2 is YNFKEQ. This clone was detected once. Libraries were prepared by immunoSEQ multiplex PCR; TCRdb keeps only in-frame clonotypes and omits some of them. The sample has approximately 150,000 clones, 90% to 95% seen once. The genes are TRBV4-2 and TRBJ1-2; no reliable D call. The clonotype originates from an adult who received the AZD1222 COVID-19 vaccine. This specimen consisted of peripheral blood, obtained 28 days after the second AZD1222 dose. The CDR3 nucleotides are TGTGCCAGCAGCCAAGAGGTCGCCCGAGGGAACTATGGCTACACCTTC. This encodes CASSQEVARGNYGYTF.